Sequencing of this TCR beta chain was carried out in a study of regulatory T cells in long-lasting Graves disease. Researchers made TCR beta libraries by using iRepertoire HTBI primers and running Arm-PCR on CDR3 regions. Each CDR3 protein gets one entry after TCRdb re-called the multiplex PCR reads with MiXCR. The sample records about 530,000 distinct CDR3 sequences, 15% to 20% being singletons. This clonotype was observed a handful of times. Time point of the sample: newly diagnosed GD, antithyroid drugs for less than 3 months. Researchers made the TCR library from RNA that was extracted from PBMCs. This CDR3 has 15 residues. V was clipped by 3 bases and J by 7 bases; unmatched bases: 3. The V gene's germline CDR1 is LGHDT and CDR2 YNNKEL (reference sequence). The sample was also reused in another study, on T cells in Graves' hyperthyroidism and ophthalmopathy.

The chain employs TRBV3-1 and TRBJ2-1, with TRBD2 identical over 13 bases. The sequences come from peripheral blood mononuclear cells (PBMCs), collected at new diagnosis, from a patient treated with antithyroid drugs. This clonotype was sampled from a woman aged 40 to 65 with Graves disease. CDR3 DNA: TGTGCCAGCAGCCACCTGACTAGCGGGGGGAATGAGCAGTTCTTC. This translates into CASSHLTSGGNEQFF.